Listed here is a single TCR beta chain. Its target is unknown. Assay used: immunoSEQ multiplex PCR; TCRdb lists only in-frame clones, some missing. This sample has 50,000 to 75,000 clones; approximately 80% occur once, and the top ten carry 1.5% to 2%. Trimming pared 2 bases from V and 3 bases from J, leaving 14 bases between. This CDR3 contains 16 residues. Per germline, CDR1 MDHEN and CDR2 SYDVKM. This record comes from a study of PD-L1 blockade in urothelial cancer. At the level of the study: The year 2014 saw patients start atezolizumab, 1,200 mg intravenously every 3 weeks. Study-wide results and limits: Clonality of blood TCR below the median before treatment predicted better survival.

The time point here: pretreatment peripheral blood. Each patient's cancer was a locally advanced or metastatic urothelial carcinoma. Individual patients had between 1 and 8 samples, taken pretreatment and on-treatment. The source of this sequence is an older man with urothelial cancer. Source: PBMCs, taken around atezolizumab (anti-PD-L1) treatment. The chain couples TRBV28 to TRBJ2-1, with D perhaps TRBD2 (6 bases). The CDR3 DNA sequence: TGTGCCAGCAGTTTAGGGTGGGGGGAACTCTACAATGAGCAGTTCTTC. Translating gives CASSLGWGELYNEQFF.